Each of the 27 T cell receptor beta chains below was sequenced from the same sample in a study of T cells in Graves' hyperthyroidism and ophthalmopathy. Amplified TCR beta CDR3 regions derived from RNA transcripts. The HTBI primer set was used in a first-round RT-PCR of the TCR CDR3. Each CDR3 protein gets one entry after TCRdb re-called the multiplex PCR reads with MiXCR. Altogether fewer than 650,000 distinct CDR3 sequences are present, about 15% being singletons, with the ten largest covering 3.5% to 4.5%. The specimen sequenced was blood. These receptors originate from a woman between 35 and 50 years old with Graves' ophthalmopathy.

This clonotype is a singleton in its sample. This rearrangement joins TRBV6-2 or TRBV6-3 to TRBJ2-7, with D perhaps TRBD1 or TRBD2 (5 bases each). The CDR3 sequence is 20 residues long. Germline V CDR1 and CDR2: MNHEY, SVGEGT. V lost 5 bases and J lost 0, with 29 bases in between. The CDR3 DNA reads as TGTGCCAGCAGTCCCCTTCGGGGCAGTTCCGAAACCCGAGGCTCCTACGAGCAGTACTTC. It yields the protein CASSPLRGSSETRGSYEQYF.

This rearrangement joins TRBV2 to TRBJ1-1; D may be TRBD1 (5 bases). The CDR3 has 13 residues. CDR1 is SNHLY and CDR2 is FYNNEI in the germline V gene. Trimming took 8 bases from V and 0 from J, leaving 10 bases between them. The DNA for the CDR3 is TGTGCCAGCCCCCGGGGGTTGAACACTGAAGCTTTCTTT. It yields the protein CASPRGLNTEAFF.

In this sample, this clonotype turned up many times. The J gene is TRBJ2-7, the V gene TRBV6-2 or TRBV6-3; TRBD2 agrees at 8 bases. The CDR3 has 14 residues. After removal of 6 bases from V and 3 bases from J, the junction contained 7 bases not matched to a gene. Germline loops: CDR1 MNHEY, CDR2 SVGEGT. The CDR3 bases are TGTGCCAGCAGCGATACTAGCGGTTACTACGAGCAGTACTTC. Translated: CASSDTSGYYEQYF.

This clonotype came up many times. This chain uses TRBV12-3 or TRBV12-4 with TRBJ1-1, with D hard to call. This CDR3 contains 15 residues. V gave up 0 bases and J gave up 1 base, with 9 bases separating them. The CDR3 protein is CASSLAGNPNTEAFF. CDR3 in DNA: TGTGCCAGCAGTTTAGCCGGGAACCCGAACACTGAAGCTTTCTTT.

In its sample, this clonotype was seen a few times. The CDR3, as DNA: TGTGCCAGCAGTTACTCACTAGCACCATACGAGCAGTACTTC. Protein sequence: CASSYSLAPYEQYF. This chain uses TRBV6-5 with TRBJ2-7, with a weak D call TRBD2 (6 bases). V lost 0 bases and J 4 bases, leaving 10 bases between the germline ends. CDR3 length equals 14 residues. The germline V gene has CDR1 MNHEY and CDR2 SVGAGI.

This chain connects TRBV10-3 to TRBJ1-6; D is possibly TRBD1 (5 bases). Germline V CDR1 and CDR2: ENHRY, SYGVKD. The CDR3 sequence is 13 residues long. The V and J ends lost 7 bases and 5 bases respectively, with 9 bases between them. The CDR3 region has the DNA TGTGCCATCACGGCGGGGGATAATTCACCCCTCCACTTT. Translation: CAITAGDNSPLHF.

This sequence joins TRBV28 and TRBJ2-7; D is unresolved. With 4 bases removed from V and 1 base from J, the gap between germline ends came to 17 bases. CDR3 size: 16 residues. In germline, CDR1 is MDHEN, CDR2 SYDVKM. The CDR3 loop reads CASSSPGVGASYEQYF. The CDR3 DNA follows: TGTGCCAGCAGTTCCCCTGGAGTCGGTGCTTCCTACGAGCAGTACTTC. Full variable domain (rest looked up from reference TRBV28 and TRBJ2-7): DVKVTQSSRYLVKRTGEKVFLECVQDMDHENMFWYRQDPGLGLRLIYFSYDVKMKEKGDIPEGYSVSREKKERFSLILESASTNQTSMYLCASSSPGVGASYEQYFGPGTRLTVT.

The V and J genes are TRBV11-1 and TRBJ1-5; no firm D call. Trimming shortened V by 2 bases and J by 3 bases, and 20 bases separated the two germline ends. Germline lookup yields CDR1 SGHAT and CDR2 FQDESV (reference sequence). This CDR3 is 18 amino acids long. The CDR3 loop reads CASSLRHRETGDNQPQHF. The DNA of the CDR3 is TGTGCCAGCAGCTTAAGGCATCGAGAAACGGGCGACAATCAGCCCCAGCATTTT.

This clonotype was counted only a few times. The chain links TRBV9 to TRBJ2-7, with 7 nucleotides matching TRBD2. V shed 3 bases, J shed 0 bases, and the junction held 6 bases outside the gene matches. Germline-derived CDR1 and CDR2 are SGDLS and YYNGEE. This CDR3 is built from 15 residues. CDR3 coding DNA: TGTGCCAGCAGCGCTTCAGCTAGCGGCTCCTACGAGCAGTACTTC. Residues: CASSASASGSYEQYF. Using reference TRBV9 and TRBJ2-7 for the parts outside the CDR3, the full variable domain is DSGVTQTPKHLITATGQRVTLRCSPRSGDLSVYWYQQSLDQGLQFLIQYYNGEERAKGNILERFSAQQFPDLHSELNLSSLELGDSALYFCASSASASGSYEQYFGPGTRLTVT.

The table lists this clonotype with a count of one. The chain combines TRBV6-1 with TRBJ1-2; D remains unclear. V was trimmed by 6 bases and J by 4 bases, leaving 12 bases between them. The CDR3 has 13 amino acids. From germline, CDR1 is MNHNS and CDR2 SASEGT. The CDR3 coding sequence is TGTGCCAGCAGCGACACATGGGGCTATGGCTACACCTTC. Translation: CASSDTWGYGYTF.

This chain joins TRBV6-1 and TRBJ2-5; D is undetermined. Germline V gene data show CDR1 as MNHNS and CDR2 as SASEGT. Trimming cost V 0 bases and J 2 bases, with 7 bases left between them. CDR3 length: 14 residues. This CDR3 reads CASSEAVRQETQYF. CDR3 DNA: TGTGCCAGCAGTGAAGCGGTTAGGCAAGAGACCCAGTACTTC.

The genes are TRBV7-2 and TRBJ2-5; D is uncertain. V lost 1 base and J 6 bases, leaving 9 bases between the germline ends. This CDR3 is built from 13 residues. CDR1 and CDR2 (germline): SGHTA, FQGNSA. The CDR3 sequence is CASSLVVVQTQYF. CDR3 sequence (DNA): TGTGCCAGCAGCTTAGTTGTGGTCCAGACCCAGTACTTC.

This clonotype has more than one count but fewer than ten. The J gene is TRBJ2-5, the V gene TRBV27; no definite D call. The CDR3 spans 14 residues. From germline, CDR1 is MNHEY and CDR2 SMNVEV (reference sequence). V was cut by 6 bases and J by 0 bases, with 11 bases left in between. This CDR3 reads CASSATQNQETQYF. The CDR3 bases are TGTGCCAGCAGCGCTACTCAGAACCAAGAGACCCAGTACTTC.

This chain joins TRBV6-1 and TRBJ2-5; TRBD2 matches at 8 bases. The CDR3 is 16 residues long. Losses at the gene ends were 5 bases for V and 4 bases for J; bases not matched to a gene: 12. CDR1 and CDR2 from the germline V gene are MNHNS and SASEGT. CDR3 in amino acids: CASSKPGGFRRETQYF. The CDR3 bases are TGTGCCAGCAGTAAACCGGGGGGGTTTAGAAGAGAGACCCAGTACTTC.

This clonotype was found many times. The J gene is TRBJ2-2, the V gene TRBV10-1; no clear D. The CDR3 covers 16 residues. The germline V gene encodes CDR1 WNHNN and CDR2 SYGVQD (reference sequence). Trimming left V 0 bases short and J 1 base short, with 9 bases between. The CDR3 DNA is TGCGCCAGCAGTGAGTCGGTGGGTCTGAACACCGGGGAGCTGTTTTTT. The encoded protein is CASSESVGLNTGELFF.

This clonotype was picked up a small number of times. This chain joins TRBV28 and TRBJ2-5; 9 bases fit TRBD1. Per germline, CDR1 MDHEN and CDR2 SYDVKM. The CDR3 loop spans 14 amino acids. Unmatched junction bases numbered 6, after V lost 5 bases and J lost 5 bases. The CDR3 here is CASSRGTGMETQYF. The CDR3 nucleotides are TGTGCCAGCAGTCGTGGGACAGGGATGGAGACCCAGTACTTC.

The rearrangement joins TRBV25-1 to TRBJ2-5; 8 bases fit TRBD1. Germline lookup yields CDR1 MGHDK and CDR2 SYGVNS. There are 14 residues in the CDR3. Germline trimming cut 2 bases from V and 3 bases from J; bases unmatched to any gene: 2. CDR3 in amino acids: CASSEGGQEETQYF. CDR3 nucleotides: TGTGCCAGCAGTGAAGGGGGACAGGAAGAGACCCAGTACTTC.

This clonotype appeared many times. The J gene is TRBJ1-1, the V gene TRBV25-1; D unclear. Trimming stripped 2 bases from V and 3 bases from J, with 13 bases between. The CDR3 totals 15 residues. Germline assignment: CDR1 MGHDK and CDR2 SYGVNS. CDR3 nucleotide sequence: TGTGCCAGCAGTGAACGAAGAGCCGTATACACTGAAGCTTTCTTT. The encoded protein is CASSERRAVYTEAFF.

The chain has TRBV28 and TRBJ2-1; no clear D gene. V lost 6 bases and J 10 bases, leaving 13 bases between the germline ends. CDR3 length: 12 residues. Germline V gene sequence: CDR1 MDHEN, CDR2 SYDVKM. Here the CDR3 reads CASSLPRSEQFF. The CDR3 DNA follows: TGTGCCAGCAGCCTCCCTAGATCCGAGCAGTTCTTC. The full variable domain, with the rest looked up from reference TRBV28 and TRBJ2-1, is DVKVTQSSRYLVKRTGEKVFLECVQDMDHENMFWYRQDPGLGLRLIYFSYDVKMKEKGDIPEGYSVSREKKERFSLILESASTNQTSMYLCASSLPRSEQFFGPGTRLTVL.

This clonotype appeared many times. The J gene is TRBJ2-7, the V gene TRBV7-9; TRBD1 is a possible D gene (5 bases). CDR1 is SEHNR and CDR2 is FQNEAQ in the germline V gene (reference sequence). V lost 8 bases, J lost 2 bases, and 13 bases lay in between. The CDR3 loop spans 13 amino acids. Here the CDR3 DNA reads TGTGCCAGCCTACAGACAGTTACCTACGAGCAGTACTTC. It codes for CASLQTVTYEQYF.

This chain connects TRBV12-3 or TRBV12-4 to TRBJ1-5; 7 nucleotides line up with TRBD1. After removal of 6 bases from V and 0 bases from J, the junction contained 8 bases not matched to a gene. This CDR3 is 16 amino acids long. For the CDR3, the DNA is TGTGCCAGCAGCTCGGGCAGGGGGAATAGCAATCAGCCCCAGCATTTT. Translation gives CASSSGRGNSNQPQHF.

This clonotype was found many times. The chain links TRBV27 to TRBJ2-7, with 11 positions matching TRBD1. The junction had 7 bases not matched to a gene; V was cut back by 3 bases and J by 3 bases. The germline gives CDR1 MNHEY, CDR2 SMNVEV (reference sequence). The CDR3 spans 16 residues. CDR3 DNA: TGTGCCAGCAGTTTCCCGGGACAGGGGGTGGGCTACGAGCAGTACTTC. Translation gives CASSFPGQGVGYEQYF.

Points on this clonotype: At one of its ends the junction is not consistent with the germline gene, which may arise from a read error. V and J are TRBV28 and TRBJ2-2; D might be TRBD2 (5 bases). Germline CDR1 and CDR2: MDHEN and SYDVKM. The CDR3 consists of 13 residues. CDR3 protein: CASSWPITGELLF. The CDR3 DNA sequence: TGTGCCAGCAGTTGGCCGATCACCGGGGAGCTGCTTTTT. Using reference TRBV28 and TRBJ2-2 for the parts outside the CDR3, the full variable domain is DVKVTQSSRYLVKRTGEKVFLECVQDMDHENMFWYRQDPGLGLRLIYFSYDVKMKEKGDIPEGYSVSREKKERFSLILESASTNQTSMYLCASSWPITGELLFGEGSRLTVL.

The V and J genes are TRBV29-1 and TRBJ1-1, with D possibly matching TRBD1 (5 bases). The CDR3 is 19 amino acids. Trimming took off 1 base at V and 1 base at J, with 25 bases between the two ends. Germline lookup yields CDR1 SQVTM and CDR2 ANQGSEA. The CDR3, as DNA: TGCAGCGTTGAAGCTCCCGAAAAGGGCGGGAGGGGACCGAACACTGAAGCTTTCTTT. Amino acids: CSVEAPEKGGRGPNTEAFF.

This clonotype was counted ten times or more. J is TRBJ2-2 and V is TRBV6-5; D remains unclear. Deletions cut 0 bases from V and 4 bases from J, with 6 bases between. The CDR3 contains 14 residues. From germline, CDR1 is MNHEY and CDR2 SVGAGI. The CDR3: CASSYSGGTGELFF. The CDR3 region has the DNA TGTGCCAGCAGTTACTCTGGTGGCACCGGGGAGCTGTTTTTT.

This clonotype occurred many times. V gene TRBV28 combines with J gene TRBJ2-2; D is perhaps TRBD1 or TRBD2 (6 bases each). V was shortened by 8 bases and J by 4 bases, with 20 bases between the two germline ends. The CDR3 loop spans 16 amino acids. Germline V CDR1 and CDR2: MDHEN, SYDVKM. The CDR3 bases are TGTGCCAGCCGCACTTACTTGGGGGGCTCCACCGGGGAGCTGTTTTTT. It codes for CASRTYLGGSTGELFF.

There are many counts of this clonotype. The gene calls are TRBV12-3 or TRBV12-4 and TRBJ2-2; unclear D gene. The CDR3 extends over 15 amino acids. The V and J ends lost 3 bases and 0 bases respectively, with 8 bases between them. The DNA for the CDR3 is TGTGCCAGCAGTTTTCGGGCAACGAACACCGGGGAGCTGTTTTTT. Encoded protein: CASSFRATNTGELFF.